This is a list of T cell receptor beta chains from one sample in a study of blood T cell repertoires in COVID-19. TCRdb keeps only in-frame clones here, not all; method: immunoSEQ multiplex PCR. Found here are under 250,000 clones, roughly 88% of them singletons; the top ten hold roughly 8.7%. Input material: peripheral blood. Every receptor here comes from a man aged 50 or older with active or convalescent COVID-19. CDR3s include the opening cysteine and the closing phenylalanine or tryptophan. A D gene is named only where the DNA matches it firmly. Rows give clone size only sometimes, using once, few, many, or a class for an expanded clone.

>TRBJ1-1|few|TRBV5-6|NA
TGTGCCAGCAGTTCGTTGGGGGAGGGTGAAGCTTTCTTT
CASSSLGEGEAFF
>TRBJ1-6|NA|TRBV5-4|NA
TGTGCCAGCACCAATGCGGATAATTCACCCCTCCACTTT
CASTNADNSPLHF
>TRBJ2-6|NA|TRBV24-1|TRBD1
TGTGCCACCAGTGATGCCGGGACAGGGAGCTCTGGGGCCAACGTCCTGACTTTC
CATSDAGTGSSGANVLTF
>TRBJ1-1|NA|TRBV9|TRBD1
TGTGCCGGCGGACAGGGACTGAACACTGAAGCTTTCTTT
CAGGQGLNTEAFF
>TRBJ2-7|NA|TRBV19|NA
TGTGCCAGTAGCGAGCGGTCTGAGCAGTACTTC
CASSERSEQYF
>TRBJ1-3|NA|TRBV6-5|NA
TGTGCCAGCCGTCGGGACTCTGGAAACACCATATATTTT
CASRRDSGNTIYF
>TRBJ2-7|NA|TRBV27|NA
TGTGCCTCGAGGAGTGTTCGGCCGGACGAGCAGTACTTC
CASRSVRPDEQYF
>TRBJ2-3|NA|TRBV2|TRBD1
TGTGCCAGCAGCTTGTCCGGACAGGGGCCCCATTTTAGCACAGATACGCAGTATTTT
CASSLSGQGPHFSTDTQYF
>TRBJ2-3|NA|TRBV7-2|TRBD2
TGTGCCAGCAGCCCCCGACTAGCGGGAGATACGCAGTATTTT
CASSPRLAGDTQYF
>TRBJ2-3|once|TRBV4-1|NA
TGCGCCAGCAGCCGAGGGAGCATCACAGATACGCAGTATTTT
CASSRGSITDTQYF
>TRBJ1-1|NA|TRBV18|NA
TGTGCCAGCTCCGCAGGAACGATGAACACTGAAGCTTTCTTT
CASSAGTMNTEAFF
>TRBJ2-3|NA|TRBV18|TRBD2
TGTGCCAGCTCACTCCCCTCGACTAGCGTCTCAGATACGCAGTATTTT
CASSLPSTSVSDTQYF
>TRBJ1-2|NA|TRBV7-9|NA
TGTGCCAGCACCTCAGGGAGGGAGCGAGGCTACACCTTC
CASTSGRERGYTF
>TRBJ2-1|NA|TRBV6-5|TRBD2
TGTGCCAGCAGACTACTAGCGGGGACGAACAATGAGCAGTTCTTC
CASRLLAGTNNEQFF
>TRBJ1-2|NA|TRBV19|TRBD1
TGTGCCAGTAGTCCCGGGACAGGGGGCTGGAGCTACACCTTC
CASSPGTGGWSYTF
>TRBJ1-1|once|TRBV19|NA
TGTGCCAGTAGTCCCCAGGGAGGCACTGAAGCTTTCTTT
CASSPQGGTEAFF
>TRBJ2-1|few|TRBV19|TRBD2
TGTGCCAGTAGTATTTGGCCGGGAGGAAGTGAGCAGTTCTTC
CASSIWPGGSEQFF
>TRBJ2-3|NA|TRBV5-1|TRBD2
TGCGCCAGCAGCTTCGGGACTAGCGGCTTCACAGATACGCAGTATTTT
CASSFGTSGFTDTQYF